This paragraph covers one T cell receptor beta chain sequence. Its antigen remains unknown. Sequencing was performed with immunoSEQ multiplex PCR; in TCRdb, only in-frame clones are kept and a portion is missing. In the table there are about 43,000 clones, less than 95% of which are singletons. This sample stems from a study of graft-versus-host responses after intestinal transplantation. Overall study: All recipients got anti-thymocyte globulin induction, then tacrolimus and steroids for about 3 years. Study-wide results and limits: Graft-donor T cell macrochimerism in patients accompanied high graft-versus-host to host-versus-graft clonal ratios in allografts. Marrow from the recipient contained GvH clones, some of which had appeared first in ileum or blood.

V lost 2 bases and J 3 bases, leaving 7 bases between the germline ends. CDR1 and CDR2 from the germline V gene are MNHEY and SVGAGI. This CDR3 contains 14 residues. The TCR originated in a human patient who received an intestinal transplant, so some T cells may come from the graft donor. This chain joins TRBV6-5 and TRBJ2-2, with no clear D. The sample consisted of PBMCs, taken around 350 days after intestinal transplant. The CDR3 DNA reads TGTGCCAGCAGTTACAGGGCCGACACCGGGGAGCTGTTTTTT. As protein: CASSYRADTGELFF.